This T cell receptor beta chain came from a study of shared clonotypes between healthy human individuals. Study-wide results and limits: Incomplete sequencing of sorted subsets was indicated by rarefaction despite large depth. Tissue TCR repertoires likely differ from these blood-only repertoires. Non-shared clonotypes displayed generation probabilities falling below those of clonotypes present in all four donors.

Genomic DNA per cell subset filled all wells of several immunoSEQ plates. Clones were sequenced by immunoSEQ multiplex PCR, and TCRdb holds only the in-frame ones, with some missing. The repertoire holds around 340,000 clones, with more than 60% as singletons. Points on this clone: Its target is not known. This sample includes further DNA sequences coding for the same CDR3.

The CDR3 is 13 residues long. CDR1 and CDR2 (germline): KGHSH, LQKENI. Trimming shortened V by 6 bases and J by 4 bases, and 10 bases separated the two germline ends. The TCR comes from a man aged 25 to 40 in good health. This chain links TRBV18 with TRBJ1-5; D perhaps matches TRBD1 (5 bases). The sample comprised memory CD4+ T cells sorted from blood. Sample subset: CD45RA-negative fraction. The CDR3 here is CASSSDSNQPQHF. The CDR3 region has the DNA TGTGCCAGCTCGTCAGACAGTAATCAGCCCCAGCATTTT. Full variable domain (outside the CDR3, taken from reference TRBV18 and TRBJ1-5): NAGVMQNPRHLVRRRGQEARLRCSPMKGHSHVYWYRQLPEEGLKFMVYLQKENIIDESGMPKERFSAEFPKEGPSILRIQQVVRGDSAAYFCASSSDSNQPQHFGDGTRLSIL.